This T cell receptor (beta chain) was identified during a study of early T cells in non-severe SARS-CoV-2 infection. Study in general: From unsorted whole blood, bulk RNA was sequenced, and the chains remained unpaired.

Individual cDNA molecules carried attached unique molecular identifiers. Each CDR3 protein gets one entry after TCRdb re-called the 5' RACE reads with MiXCR. Among roughly 25,000 distinct CDR3 sequences, 3.5% to 5.5% were seen once, and the ten largest hold approximately 14%. This clonotype was seen many times. Its specificity is not known. The study, taken as a whole, reports: There was a bias toward anti-spike CD8 responses in VDJdb matching, which missed private and CD4 specificities.

The germline gives CDR1 SGHRS, CDR2 YFSETQ. This CDR3 has 13 residues. V lost 3 bases to trimming and J lost 6 bases, with 13 bases between them. The clonotype originates from an adult who was a healthcare worker with PCR-confirmed SARS-CoV-2 infection or an uninfected control (not recorded which). The V and J genes are TRBV5-1 and TRBJ2-7, with unresolved D. The sample consisted of whole blood. CDR3 in amino acids: CASSSERRGEQYF. CDR3 nucleotides: TGCGCCAGCAGCTCCGAACGGCGTGGCGAGCAGTACTTC.